This TCR beta chain was retrieved from a study of T cells after yellow fever vaccination. General study findings and limits: The secondary response was weaker, and its peak arrived faster, on day 5 versus 15.

A note on this clonotype: The antigen remains undetermined.

Researchers made TCR cDNA using 5'RACE template switching, and this step added a universal primer site and UMIs. Using its own MiXCR run on the 5' RACE reads, TCRdb lists one record per CDR3 protein. The sample yields about 210,000 distinct CDR3 sequences, 5.5% to 8.5% seen once. The sequence was obtained from a man in his thirties or forties who received the YFV17D yellow fever vaccine. The sample consisted of CD4+ T cells sorted from PBMCs, taken on the day of the yellow fever booster vaccination.

CDR3 amino acids: CSGGTGEETQYF. The CDR3 DNA follows: TGCAGCGGCGGGACAGGGGAAGAGACCCAGTACTTC. The rearrangement links TRBV29-1 to TRBJ2-5; 10 bases are shared with TRBD1. V gave up 7 bases and J gave up 3 bases; unmatched junction bases: 2. This CDR3 contains 12 residues. Germline CDR1 and CDR2: SQVTM and ANQGSEA.